These T cell receptor beta chains were read from a single sample in a study of regulatory T cells in long-lasting Graves disease. TCRdb recomputed calls from the multiplex PCR reads with MiXCR, one row per CDR3 protein. The sample has about 340,000 distinct CDR3 sequences; 15% to 20% are singletons. The material was peripheral blood mononuclear cells (PBMCs), obtained when the disease was refractory, from a patient treated with antithyroid drugs. Every receptor here comes from a female donor with Graves disease. CDR3s include the opening cysteine and the closing phenylalanine or tryptophan. Each record gives: V gene, clone size, J gene, D gene, CDR3 DNA, CDR3 protein. The D gene is left open where the match is weak. Clone size is not always given. Where it is, it says once, few, many or a class for expanded clones.

TRBV29-1,few,TRBJ2-4,.,TGCAGCGTTGTGTTGGTAGCCAAAAACATTCAGTACTTC,CSVVLVAKNIQYF
TRBV2,many,TRBJ2-7,.,TGTGCCAGCATACGGGACCGGGGTAGCTACGAGCAGTACTTC,CASIRDRGSYEQYF
TRBV2,many,TRBJ2-7,TRBD1,TGTGCCAGTGACAGGGGTGAAGAGCAGTACTTC,CASDRGEEQYF
TRBV4-3,.,TRBJ2-4,TRBD2,TGCGCCAGCAGCCCCTGGCTAGCGGGGGGGCCGGAAACCAAAAACATTCAGTACTTC,CASSPWLAGGPETKNIQYF
TRBV3-1,many,TRBJ1-2,.,TGTGCCAGCAGCCAAGTCATGGGAACCTATGGCTACACCTTC,CASSQVMGTYGYTF
TRBV27,.,TRBJ2-4,.,TGTGCCAGCAGTTTAAGCAGGGCCGGGGCCAAAAACATTCAGTACTTC,CASSLSRAGAKNIQYF
TRBV27,many,TRBJ1-1,.,TGTGCCAGCAGTTTGCCGGGTGGGTTAACCTTTGAAGCTTTCTTT,CASSLPGGLTFEAFF
TRBV5-1,few,TRBJ2-7,TRBD2,TGCGCCAGCAGCCCCGGTCTAGCGGGATTTAATCTCGGGTCCTACGAGCAGTACTTC,CASSPGLAGFNLGSYEQYF
TRBV11-2,.,TRBJ2-7,.,TGTGCCAGCAGCTTAGAAGCAGGGCTCTACGAGCAGTACTTC,CASSLEAGLYEQYF
TRBV27,many,TRBJ2-7,TRBD1,TGTGCCAGCAGTTTTATCGAAAGGACAGGGGAATTCTCGGGGCAGTACTTC,CASSFIERTGEFSGQYF
TRBV20-1,few,TRBJ2-7,.,TGCAGTGCGTCCAACAGTTTGCTGGGCTACGAGCAGTACTTC,CSASNSLLGYEQYF
TRBV27,many,TRBJ1-2,TRBD1,TGTGCCAGCAGTTCTTACCGGGACAGGGGGCTCCCTAACTATGGCTACACCTTC,CASSSYRDRGLPNYGYTF
TRBV6-5,.,TRBJ2-7,.,TGTGCCAGCAGTTTGGGGGCTAGGGCTCCCCACGAGCAGTACTTC,CASSLGARAPHEQYF
TRBV20-1,many,TRBJ1-2,.,TGCAGTGCTATATGGCCGACTAACTATGGCTACACCTTC,CSAIWPTNYGYTF
TRBV15,few,TRBJ1-2,.,TGTGCCACCAGCAGAGATCAACTGGGGGCTAGTGGCTACACCTTC,CATSRDQLGASGYTF
TRBV20-1,.,TRBJ1-1,.,TGCAGTGCTCGGAGCTGGACGGGGGCGAGCACTGAAGCTTTCTTT,CSARSWTGASTEAFF
TRBV5-1,few,TRBJ1-4,TRBD1,TGCGCCAGCAGCTGGGCCGACAGGGAGAATGAAAAACTGTTTTTT,CASSWADRENEKLFF
TRBV29-1,few,TRBJ2-7,.,TGCAGCGTTGAAAGGGACACCGCTGGGGAGCAGTACTTC,CSVERDTAGEQYF
TRBV7-9,.,TRBJ2-7,.,TGTGCCAGCAGCCCGCCTCCTCCCCCCTACGAGCAGTACTTC,CASSPPPPPYEQYF
TRBV28,many,TRBJ2-5,TRBD2,TGTGCCAGCAGTTTAGGGGTGGCGGGAGGGCCAGAGACCCAGTACTTC,CASSLGVAGGPETQYF
TRBV6-2/TRBV6-3,once,TRBJ1-1,TRBD1,TGTGCCAGCAGTCGGGGACAGGGGGGCACGAACACTGAAGCTTTCTTT,CASSRGQGGTNTEAFF
TRBV10-3,.,TRBJ1-6,TRBD1,TGTGCCATCAGGGAGACAGGGATGGGATCACCCCTCCACTTT,CAIRETGMGSPLHF
TRBV29-1,many,TRBJ2-5,TRBD2,TGCAGCGTTGAAGGAGGGGCTAGCGGGGACCCCTGGGAGACCCAGTACTTC,CSVEGGASGDPWETQYF
TRBV7-9,few,TRBJ2-7,TRBD2,TGTGCCAGCAGCCCCGGACTAGCGGGAGAACCCTACGAGCAGTACTTC,CASSPGLAGEPYEQYF
TRBV7-9,many,TRBJ2-5,.,TGTGCCAGCAGCTGGAGGGGCGACCGCCAAGAGACCCAGTACTTC,CASSWRGDRQETQYF
TRBV27,few,TRBJ1-5,.,TGTGCCAGCAGCCTTAGACAGGCGAGTCAGCCCCAGCATTTT,CASSLRQASQPQHF
TRBV3-1,many,TRBJ1-1,.,TGTGCCAGCAGCCAAGTGAGGGACACTGAAGCTTTCTTT,CASSQVRDTEAFF
TRBV4-1,many,TRBJ1-6,.,TGCGCCAGCAGCCAAGATGGGGGGGCAGTTCGTTCACCCCTCCACTTT,CASSQDGGAVRSPLHF
TRBV19,.,TRBJ1-1,.,TGTGCCAGTAGTAATCGACAGGCTCGGAACACTGAAGCTTTCTTT,CASSNRQARNTEAFF
TRBV7-9,few,TRBJ2-7,TRBD2,TGTGCCAGCAGCACGGGACTAGCGGGGTCCCACGAGCAGTACTTC,CASSTGLAGSHEQYF
TRBV27,many,TRBJ1-5,.,TGTGCCAGCAGTTTATCGGGCGGGGGGTTTAGCAATCAGCCCCAGCATTTT,CASSLSGGGFSNQPQHF
TRBV7-2,many,TRBJ2-5,TRBD2,TGTGCCAGCAGCTTAGCGGGGTGGGAGGGGACTTTGACCCAGTACTTC,CASSLAGWEGTLTQYF
TRBV6-5,.,TRBJ1-6,TRBD1,TGTGCCAGCAGTTACGGGACAGGGGGCTCCTATAATTCACCCCTCCACTTT,CASSYGTGGSYNSPLHF
TRBV10-3,few,TRBJ2-5,.,TGTGCCATCAGTGCCCACCGGGACACAGCAGCGGCCCAGTACTTC,CAISAHRDTAAAQYF
TRBV7-9,.,TRBJ2-7,TRBD1,TGTGCCAGCAGCTTAGATCTATGGACAGGGGCCCCTAGCTCCTACGAGCAGCACTTC,CASSLDLWTGAPSSYEQHF
TRBV19,.,TRBJ1-2,TRBD1,TGTGCCAGTAATATCGGCCGGACAGGAGACTATGGCTACACCTTC,CASNIGRTGDYGYTF
TRBV24-1,.,TRBJ2-2,.,TGTGCCACCAGTGATCCCGAAGGGTACACCGGGGAGCTGTTTTTT,CATSDPEGYTGELFF
TRBV7-2,once,TRBJ2-7,.,TGTGCCAGCAGCCTAGGGGGGGGGCGCGGGTCCTACGAGCAGTACTTC,CASSLGGGRGSYEQYF
TRBV4-1,.,TRBJ1-5,.,TGCGCCAGCAGCCAAGTTTCAGGTCAGCCCCAGCATTTT,CASSQVSGQPQHF
TRBV20-1,many,TRBJ2-5,.,TGCAGTGCTACCCTTGGAGGGGAGCAAGAGACCCAGTACTTC,CSATLGGEQETQYF
TRBV12-3/TRBV12-4,many,TRBJ1-2,TRBD1,TGTGCCAGCGGCTCGAGGGTAGGGGACAGCCGGTATAACTATGGCTACACCTTC,CASGSRVGDSRYNYGYTF
TRBV3-1,few,TRBJ1-4,TRBD1,TGTGCCAGCAGCCAAGACCCCAGGTGGGGGCGACCGGGACAGGTCTATTCTTTT,CASSQDPRWGRPGQVYSF
TRBV4-3,many,TRBJ1-1,TRBD1,TGCGCCAGCAGCCAAGCCTACCAGGGGGACACTGAAGCTTTCTTT,CASSQAYQGDTEAFF
TRBV12-3/TRBV12-4,few,TRBJ1-3,TRBD1,TGTGCCAGCCGGGACAGGGAACTTTCTGGAAACACCATATATTTT,CASRDRELSGNTIYF
TRBV7-9,many,TRBJ2-5,.,TGTGCCAGCAGCTTAGAAATCCTGGGGGTCGAGACCCAGTACTTC,CASSLEILGVETQYF
TRBV7-9,.,TRBJ2-3,.,TGTGCCAGCAGGCCACGTCGCCCCAACGCAGATACGCAGTATTTT,CASRPRRPNADTQYF
TRBV27,.,TRBJ2-7,TRBD1,TGTGCCAGCAGTTCGGACAGGGGTCGAGGGCAGCAGTACTTC,CASSSDRGRGQQYF